The clone carrying this TCR beta chain was seen a handful of times. This record comes from a study of blood T cell repertoires in COVID-19. Grouping used clinical history reported by participants in a survey and questionnaire. Germline trimming cut 4 bases from V and 9 bases from J; bases unmatched to any gene: 0. The length of the CDR3 is 11 residues. Germline V CDR1 and CDR2: MNHEY, SMNVEV (reference sequence). This table comes from immunoSEQ multiplex PCR, and its TCRdb copy is limited to in-frame clones, with some not included. The data hold some 330,000 clones, with approximately 89% observed a single time.

The sequenced sample consisted of PBMCs or T cells enriched from blood (not recorded which). The V gene is TRBV27, the J gene TRBJ1-1; TRBD1 matches 9 bases. The clonotype was recovered from a man aged 25 to 40 who had recovered from COVID-19. CDR3 sequence (DNA): TGTGCCAGCAGTTACAGGGGGCAAGCTTTCTTT. It specifies CASSYRGQAFF.